This T cell receptor (beta chain) came from a study of blood T cell repertoires in COVID-19. Germline-derived CDR1 and CDR2 are MNHEY and SMNVEV (reference sequence). The CDR3 sequence is 16 residues long. Unmatched junction bases numbered 7, after V lost 0 bases and J lost 9 bases. The repertoire was sequenced with immunoSEQ multiplex PCR; TCRdb's copy has only in-frame clones and lacks some. The sample yields 85,000 to 130,000 clones, 80% to 95% seen once. The genes are TRBV27 and TRBJ1-6, with 8 positions matching TRBD1. This clonotype originated in a man aged 55 to 69 with acute or convalescent COVID-19. The sequenced material came from peripheral blood. CDR3 residues: CASSLSVDRGASPLHF. In DNA form, the CDR3 reads TGTGCCAGCAGTTTATCGGTAGACAGGGGAGCTTCACCCCTCCACTTT.